This T cell receptor beta chain was recovered during a study of Ad26.COV2.S vaccination and SARS-CoV-2 variants. Findings of the study overall: Recipients of either vaccine or placebo displayed similar breadth of non-spike TCRs.

The treatment denotes: some 20 received Ad26.COV2.S at low or high dose, single or two shots; roughly 5 received placebo; per-sample allocation not given. Sampling happened 63 days after the first vaccine or placebo injection. Built on an Ad26 vector, the vaccine expressed Wuhan-strain SARS-CoV-2 spike. Profiling relied on immunoSEQ multiplex PCR, and the TCRdb table lists in-frame clones only, not all of them. The profile shows around 270,000 clones, around nine tenths of them singletons. Concerning this clone: Its antigen is unidentified.

The source material was peripheral blood, sampled in a trial of Ad26.COV2.S vaccine versus placebo. The clonotype comes from a person between 18 and 60 years old who received the Ad26.COV2.S COVID-19 vaccine or a placebo.

CDR3 nucleotides: TGTGCCAGCAGCTTGGGCTCGGGACAGACTTGGAGCTATGGCTACACCTTC. Translation gives CASSLGSGQTWSYGYTF. This chain joins TRBV5-4 and TRBJ1-2, with 7 bases aligning to TRBD1. The germline gives CDR1 SGHNT, CDR2 YYREEE (reference sequence). Trimming removed 0 bases from V and 4 bases from J; junction bases left unmatched: 12. The CDR3 runs to 17 residues.